This T cell receptor (beta chain) originates from a study of T cell responses to AZD1222 COVID-19 vaccine. General observations from the study: Vaccine-associated CD4 TCRs spanned spike, dominant at 160-218 and 743-854.

Trimming took off 3 bases at V and 0 bases at J, with 11 bases between the two ends. The germline V gene has CDR1 GTSNPN and CDR2 SVGIG (reference sequence). CDR3 size: 14 residues. As concerns this clone: No antigen is known for it.

Profiling relied on immunoSEQ multiplex PCR, and the TCRdb table lists in-frame clones only, not all of them. The table includes 110,000 to 150,000 clones, 92% detected once. The source is an adult in good health. The specimen comprised peripheral blood, sampled on day 0 of AZD1222 vaccination. This rearrangement joins TRBV30 to TRBJ2-5; tentatively, D is TRBD1 (6 bases). CDR3 loop: CAWSRGGHQETQYF. CDR3 DNA sequence: TGTGCCTGGAGCAGGGGTGGGCACCAAGAGACCCAGTACTTC.